These 24 T cell receptor beta chains were all obtained from the same sample, sequenced in a study of blood T cell repertoires in COVID-19. Clones were sequenced by immunoSEQ multiplex PCR, and TCRdb holds only the in-frame ones, with some missing. The data contain 200,000 to 300,000 clones, about four fifths of them singletons. What was sequenced was peripheral blood. These receptors were collected from a woman older than 75 with COVID-19, enrolled during active disease.

This clone turned up a few times. V and J are TRBV5-4 and TRBJ2-5, with 8 nucleotides matching TRBD1. CDR1 is SGHNT and CDR2 is YYREEE in the germline V gene (reference sequence). V lost 1 base, J lost 0 bases, and 2 bases stayed unmatched. CDR3 length: 15 residues. The CDR3 DNA follows: TGTGCCAGCAGCTTGAGACAGGGGCACCAAGAGACCCAGTACTTC. Translated: CASSLRQGHQETQYF. Based on the CDR3 plus reference TRBV5-4 and TRBJ2-5, the full variable domain is ETGVTQSPTHLIKTRGQQVTLRCSSQSGHNTVSWYQQALGQGPQFIFQYYREEENGRGNFPPRFSGLQFPNYSSELNVNALELDDSALYLCASSLRQGHQETQYFGPGTRLLVL.

The chain carries TRBV2 and TRBJ2-3; the D gene is possibly TRBD1 (5 bases). V was trimmed by 7 bases and J by 1 base, leaving 15 bases between them. Germline CDR1 reads SNHLY; CDR2 reads FYNNEI. This CDR3 is built from 15 residues. CDR3 sequence reads: CASTSMGRRTDTQYF. CDR3 nucleotide sequence: TGTGCCAGCACTTCAATGGGGCGACGCACAGATACGCAGTATTTT.

The DNA of the CDR3 is TGTGCCAGCAGTTCCGACAGCCCTGGCTACACCTTC. Amino acids: CASSSDSPGYTF. The chain couples TRBV28 to TRBJ1-2; weak D call: TRBD1 (5 bases). This CDR3 spans 12 amino acids. CDR1 and CDR2 from the germline V gene are MDHEN and SYDVKM. The ends were cut back, 4 bases at V and 7 bases at J, with 10 bases in the middle.

In its sample, this clone was seen a few times. V and J are TRBV5-1 and TRBJ2-2; tentatively, D is TRBD2 (5 bases). The CDR3 spans 14 residues. Germline CDR1 is SGHRS and CDR2 is YFSETQ. V was pared by 2 bases and J by 6 bases, with 11 bases between. CDR3 bases: TGCGCCAGCAGCTTTTACGGGCGGGCCGGGGAGCTGTTTTTT. The encoded protein is CASSFYGRAGELFF.

The genes are TRBV5-5 and TRBJ2-7; 9 bases line up with TRBD1. The CDR3 has 14 residues. CDR1 SGHKS and CDR2 YYEKEE come from the germline V gene (reference sequence). Trimming at V came to 3 bases and at J to 5 bases, leaving 6 bases not matched to a gene. For the CDR3, the DNA is TGTGCCAGCAGCTGGAGACAGGGGGGAAACGAGCAGTACTTC. Translated: CASSWRQGGNEQYF. The full variable domain, with the rest looked up from reference TRBV5-5 and TRBJ2-7, is DAGVTQSPTHLIKTRGQQVTLRCSPISGHKSVSWYQQVLGQGPQFIFQYYEKEERGRGNFPDRFSARQFPNYSSELNVNALLLGDSALYLCASSWRQGGNEQYFGPGTRLTVT.

This chain uses TRBV10-3 with TRBJ2-7; D is uncertain. Germline CDR1 reads ENHRY; CDR2 reads SYGVKD. V lost 3 bases to trimming and J lost 1 base, with 13 bases between them. The CDR3 covers 15 residues. The CDR3 region is CAISDPGAVSYEQYF. CDR3 coding DNA: TGTGCCATCAGTGACCCAGGCGCCGTATCCTACGAGCAGTACTTC.

The V and J genes are TRBV5-6 and TRBJ1-1; 7 nucleotides agree with TRBD1. CDR1 is SGHDT, CDR2 YYEEEE, per germline. The V segment lost 6 bases and the J segment 4 bases; nucleotides outside the gene matches: 9. The CDR3 covers 14 residues. Here the CDR3 DNA reads TGTGCCAGCATGATGAGGGGGCGCAGCACTGAAGCTTTCTTT. Translated, it gives CASMMRGRSTEAFF. The variable domain in full, with the rest retrieved from reference TRBV5-6 and TRBJ1-1, is DAGVTQSPTHLIKTRGQQVTLRCSPKSGHDTVSWYQQALGQGPQFIFQYYEEEERQRGNFPDRFSGHQFPNYSSELNVNALLLGDSALYLCASMMRGRSTEAFFGQGTRLTVV.

The J gene is TRBJ2-1, the V gene TRBV6-2 or TRBV6-3; TRBD2 matches at 13 bases. V lost 5 bases and J lost 10; bases outside the gene matches: 2. This CDR3 is built from 13 residues. Germline assignment: CDR1 MNHEY and CDR2 SVGEGT. CDR3 DNA sequence: TGTGCCAGCAGTCAGGGACTAGCGGGAGAGCAGTTCTTC. Its translation is CASSQGLAGEQFF.

The gene calls are TRBV10-2 and TRBJ2-1; 9 bases line up with TRBD1. V lost 6 bases to trimming and J lost 5 bases; unmatched junction nucleotides: 2. The length of the CDR3 is 13 residues. Germline V gene data show CDR1 as WSHSY and CDR2 as SAAADI. This CDR3 reads CASRTGGDNEQFF. The CDR3, as DNA: TGCGCCAGCAGGACAGGGGGTGACAATGAGCAGTTCTTC.

The chain carries TRBV18 and TRBJ2-7; the D is unclear. Trimming shortened V by 0 bases and J by 2 bases, and 8 bases separated the two germline ends. This CDR3 spans 14 amino acids. The germline CDR1 and CDR2 sequences are KGHSH and LQKENI. The CDR3 here is CASSPPTRTYEQYF. The CDR3 DNA reads TGTGCCAGCTCACCACCGACACGAACCTACGAGCAGTACTTC.

This sequence joins TRBV7-2 and TRBJ2-1; D may be TRBD1 (6 bases). V shed 4 bases and J shed 7 bases, with 17 bases lying between them. There are 15 residues in the CDR3. Per germline, CDR1 SGHTA and CDR2 FQGNSA. The CDR3 coding sequence is TGTGCCAGCAGCTCTCGCTGGGGGCAAGGTAATGAGCAGTTCTTC. Its translation is CASSSRWGQGNEQFF.

The chain has TRBV29-1 and TRBJ1-1; no clear D gene. From germline, CDR1 is SQVTM and CDR2 ANQGSEA. V shed 4 bases and J shed 4 bases, with 13 bases lying between them. The CDR3 spans 13 residues. The CDR3 protein is CSVGRVTGTEAFF. The CDR3 DNA sequence: TGCAGCGTTGGTCGTGTGACGGGCACTGAAGCTTTCTTT.

This chain joins TRBV3-1 (or the pseudogene TRBV3-2) and TRBJ1-3, with 7 bases identical to TRBD1. With V trimmed by 6 bases and J by 0 bases, 11 bases remained unmatched. This CDR3 spans 17 amino acids. Germline values: CDR1 LGHDT, CDR2 YNNKEL (reference sequence). The CDR3 region is CASRNLGGSRSGNTIYF. Written as DNA, the CDR3 is TGTGCCAGCAGGAACCTAGGGGGCTCCCGCTCTGGAAACACCATATATTTT.

This clone was recorded once. This chain links TRBV4-2 with TRBJ2-1, with TRBD2 identical over 8 bases. There are 16 residues in the CDR3. Per the germline V gene, CDR1 is LGHNA and CDR2 is YNFKEQ. V lost 0 bases, J lost 9 bases, and 10 bases stayed unmatched. The CDR3 sequence is CASSQERRGGRVEQFF. CDR3 nucleotide sequence: TGTGCCAGCAGCCAAGAGCGTCGGGGGGGCCGGGTTGAGCAGTTCTTC.

This sequence joins TRBV5-1 and TRBJ2-7, with 9 bases that match TRBD2. The germline V gene encodes CDR1 SGHRS and CDR2 YFSETQ. The CDR3 consists of 15 residues. With 6 bases clipped from V and 2 bases from J, the junction kept 9 bases outside the gene matches. The CDR3 protein is CASTPGAGGAYEQYF. The CDR3 region has the DNA TGCGCCAGCACCCCGGGGGCGGGAGGGGCCTACGAGCAGTACTTC.

In its sample, this clone was seen once. The V call is TRBV15, the J call TRBJ1-4; D gene unclear. CDR1 LNHNV and CDR2 YYDKDF come from the germline V gene (reference sequence). The CDR3 covers 14 residues. Deletions cut 1 base from V and 8 bases from J, with 11 bases between. CDR3 nucleotide sequence: TGTGCCACCAGCAGAGGATCGGTTATAGAAAAACTGTTTTTT. This sequence encodes CATSRGSVIEKLFF.

The CDR3 nucleotides are TGCAGTGCTAGTACGCCTAGCGGAACCTACGAGCAGTACTTC. This encodes CSASTPSGTYEQYF. The chain has TRBV20-1 and TRBJ2-7; TRBD2 matches 7 bases. Germline lookup yields CDR1 DFQATT and CDR2 SNEGSKA (reference sequence). The CDR3 runs 14 residues. Unmatched junction bases numbered 7, after V lost 3 bases and J lost 2 bases.

The rearrangement uses TRBV7-9 and TRBJ2-5; TRBD1 is a possible D gene (6 bases). Trimming cost V 4 bases and J 4 bases, with 19 bases left between them. Per the germline V gene, CDR1 is SEHNR and CDR2 is FQNEAQ (reference sequence). The CDR3 is 16 residues long. Written as DNA, the CDR3 is TGTGCCAGCAGCTACGGACAGTGGCGGTACGGAGAGACCCAGTACTTC. Translated: CASSYGQWRYGETQYF.

The gene calls are TRBV18 and TRBJ2-5; no clear D. Germline CDR1 is KGHSH and CDR2 is LQKENI. The CDR3 contains 15 residues. With 2 bases removed from V and 5 bases from J, the gap between germline ends came to 15 bases. CDR3 DNA: TGTGCCAGCTCACCAGGATCTCTCCTAGAGGAGACCCAGTACTTC. Its translation is CASSPGSLLEETQYF.

The CDR3 region has the DNA TGCGCCAGCAGCTTTAGACAGAGTAGCACTGAAGCTTTCTTT. Translated, it gives CASSFRQSSTEAFF. V and J are TRBV5-1 and TRBJ1-1, with TRBD1 as a possible D gene (5 bases). Trimming stripped 2 bases from V and 4 bases from J, with 12 bases between. The CDR3 extends over 14 amino acids. Per germline, CDR1 SGHRS and CDR2 YFSETQ.

This clone was detected only a few times. This rearrangement joins TRBV7-8 to TRBJ1-4; unclear D gene. V lost 1 base, J lost 5 bases, and 8 bases lay in between. CDR1 is SGHVS, CDR2 FQNEAQ, per germline. The CDR3 length is 14 residues. The CDR3 DNA follows: TGTGCCAGCAGCTTAGTGCAGGCCAATGAAAAACTGTTTTTT. It specifies CASSLVQANEKLFF.

This chain uses TRBV4-3 with TRBJ1-4; D is unclear. CDR3 length equals 13 residues. Germline CDR1 is LGHNA and CDR2 is YSLEER. Trimming stripped 5 bases from V and 8 bases from J, with 12 bases between. CDR3 nucleotide sequence: TGCGCCAGCAGCGCGTCAGGATCCGAAAAACTGTTTTTT. This encodes CASSASGSEKLFF.

CDR3 bases: TGTGCCAGCAGTGACGGTAATTCGGGTGGCTACACCTTC. Its translation: CASSDGNSGGYTF. The chain carries TRBV6-1 and TRBJ1-2; no clear D gene. The V end lost 3 bases, the J end lost 7 bases, and 12 bases lay between the germline ends. The CDR3 runs 13 residues. CDR1 and CDR2 from the germline V gene are MNHNS and SASEGT.

The rearrangement uses TRBV9 and TRBJ1-5, with TRBD1 matching 8 bases. CDR3 length: 15 amino acids. V shed 4 bases, J shed 1 base, and the junction held 4 bases outside the gene matches. Looked up from germline, CDR1 is SGDLS and CDR2 is YYNGEE. The CDR3: CASSPGQASNQPQHF. CDR3 sequence (DNA): TGTGCCAGCAGCCCGGGACAGGCAAGCAATCAGCCCCAGCATTTT.